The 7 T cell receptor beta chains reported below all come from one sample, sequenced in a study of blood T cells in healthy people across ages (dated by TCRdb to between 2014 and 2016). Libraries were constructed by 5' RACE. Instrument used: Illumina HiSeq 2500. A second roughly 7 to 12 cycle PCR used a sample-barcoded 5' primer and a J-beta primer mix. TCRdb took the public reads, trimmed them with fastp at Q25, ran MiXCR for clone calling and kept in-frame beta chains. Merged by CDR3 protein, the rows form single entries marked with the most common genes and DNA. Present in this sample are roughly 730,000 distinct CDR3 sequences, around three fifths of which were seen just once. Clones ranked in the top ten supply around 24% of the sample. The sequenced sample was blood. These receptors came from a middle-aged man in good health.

The CDR3 loop is CSVEDRGALRNDNEQFF. CDR3 coding DNA: TGCAGCGTTGAAGATCGGGGGGCCTTAAGGAATGACAATGAGCAGTTCTTC. The chain recombines TRBV29-1 with TRBJ2-1, with TRBD2 as a possible D gene (7 bases). The CDR3 spans 17 residues. Trimming cost V 0 bases and J 5 bases, with 20 bases left between them. In germline, CDR1 is SQVTM, CDR2 ANQGSEA.

The CDR3 sequence is CASSQVSGWETQYF. CDR3 in DNA: TGTGCCAGCAGCCAAGTATCCGGTTGGGAGACCCAGTACTTC. The V call is TRBV3-1, the J call TRBJ2-7; D uncertain. The DNA end lines up better with TRBJ2-5; the J call may be wrong. The CDR3 is made up of 14 amino acids. Looked up from germline, CDR1 is LGHDT and CDR2 is YNNKEL (reference sequence).

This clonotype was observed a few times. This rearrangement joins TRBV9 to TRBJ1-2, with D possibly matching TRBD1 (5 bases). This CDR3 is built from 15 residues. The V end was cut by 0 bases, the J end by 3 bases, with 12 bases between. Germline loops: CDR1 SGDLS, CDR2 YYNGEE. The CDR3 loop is CASSVAQGPHYGYTF. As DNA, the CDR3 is TGTGCCAGCAGCGTAGCTCAGGGTCCGCACTATGGCTACACCTTC.

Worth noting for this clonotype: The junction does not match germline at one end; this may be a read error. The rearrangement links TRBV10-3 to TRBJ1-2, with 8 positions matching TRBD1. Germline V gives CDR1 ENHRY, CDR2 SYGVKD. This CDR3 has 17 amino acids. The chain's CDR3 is CAIILSHRTGNNYGYTF. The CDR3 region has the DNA TGTGCCATCATTTTGTCTCACCGGACAGGGAATAACTATGGTTACACCTTC.

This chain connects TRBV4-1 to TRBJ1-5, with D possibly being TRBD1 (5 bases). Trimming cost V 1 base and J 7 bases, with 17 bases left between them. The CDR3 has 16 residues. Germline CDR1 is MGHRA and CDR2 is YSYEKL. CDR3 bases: TGCGCCAGCAGCCAAGGACGGGGCGTTACGAAACAGCCCCAGCATTTT. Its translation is CASSQGRGVTKQPQHF.

The CDR3, as DNA: TGTGCCAGCAGCGGGGTAGCGGGAGCCAGAACCGGGGAGCTGTTTTTT. Translation: CASSGVAGARTGELFF. The chain uses TRBV9 and TRBJ2-2; TRBD2 matches at 9 bases. This CDR3 is 16 amino acids long. Trimming cost V 3 bases and J 5 bases; bases outside gene matches: 8. In germline, CDR1 is SGDLS, CDR2 YYNGEE.

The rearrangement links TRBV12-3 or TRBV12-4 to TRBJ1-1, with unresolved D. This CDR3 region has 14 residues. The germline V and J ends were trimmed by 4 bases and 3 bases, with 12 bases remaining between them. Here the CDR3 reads CASSSTLGHTEAFF. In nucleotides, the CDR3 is TGTGCCAGCAGTTCTACCCTCGGCCACACTGAAGCTTTCTTT.